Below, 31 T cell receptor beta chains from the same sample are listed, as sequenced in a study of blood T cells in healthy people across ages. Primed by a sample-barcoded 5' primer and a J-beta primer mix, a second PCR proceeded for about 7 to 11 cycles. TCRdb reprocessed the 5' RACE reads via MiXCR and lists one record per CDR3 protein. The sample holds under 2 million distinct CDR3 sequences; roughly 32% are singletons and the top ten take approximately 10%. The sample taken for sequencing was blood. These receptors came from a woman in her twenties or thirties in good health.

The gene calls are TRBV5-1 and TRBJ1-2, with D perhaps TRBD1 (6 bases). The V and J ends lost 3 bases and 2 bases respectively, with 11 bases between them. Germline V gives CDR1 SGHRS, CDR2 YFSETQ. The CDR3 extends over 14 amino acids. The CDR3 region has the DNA TGCGCCAGCAGCTACGGGGGCAGAAACTATGGCTACACCTTC. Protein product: CASSYGGRNYGYTF.

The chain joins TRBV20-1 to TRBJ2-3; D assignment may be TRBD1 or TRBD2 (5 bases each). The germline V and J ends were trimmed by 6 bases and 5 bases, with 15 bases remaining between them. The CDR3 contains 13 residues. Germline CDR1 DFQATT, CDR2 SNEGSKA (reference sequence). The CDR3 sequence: CSAIRPGGDTQYF. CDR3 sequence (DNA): TGCAGTGCGATTAGACCTGGGGGAGATACGCAGTATTTT.

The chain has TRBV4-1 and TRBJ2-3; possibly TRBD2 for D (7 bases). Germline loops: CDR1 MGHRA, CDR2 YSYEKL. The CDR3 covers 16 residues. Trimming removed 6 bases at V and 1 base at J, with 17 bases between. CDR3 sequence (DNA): TGCGCCAGCAGGCCTGGGGGCGGGGGAGGCACAGATACGCAGTATTTT. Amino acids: CASRPGGGGGTDTQYF.

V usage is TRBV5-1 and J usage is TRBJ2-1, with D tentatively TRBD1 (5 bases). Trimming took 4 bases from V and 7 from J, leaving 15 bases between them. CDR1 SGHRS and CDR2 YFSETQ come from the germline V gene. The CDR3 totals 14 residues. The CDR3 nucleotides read TGCGCCAGCAGCCCAAACGCTGGGGCAAATGAGCAGTTCTTC. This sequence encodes CASSPNAGANEQFF.

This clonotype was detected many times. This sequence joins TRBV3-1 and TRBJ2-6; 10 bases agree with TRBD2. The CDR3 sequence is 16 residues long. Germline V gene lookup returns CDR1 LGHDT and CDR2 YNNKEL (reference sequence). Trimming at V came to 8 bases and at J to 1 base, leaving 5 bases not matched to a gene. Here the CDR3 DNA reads TGTGCCAGCGATCGGACTAGCGGTTCTGGGGCCAACGTCCTGACTTTC. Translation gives CASDRTSGSGANVLTF.

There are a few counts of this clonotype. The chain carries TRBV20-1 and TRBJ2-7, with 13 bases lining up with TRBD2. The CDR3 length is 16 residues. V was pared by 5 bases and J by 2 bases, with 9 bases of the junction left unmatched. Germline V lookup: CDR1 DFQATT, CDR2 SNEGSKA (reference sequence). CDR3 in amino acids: CSARTSGSLTPYEQYF. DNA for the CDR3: TGCAGTGCTCGGACTAGCGGGAGTCTTACCCCCTACGAGCAGTACTTC.

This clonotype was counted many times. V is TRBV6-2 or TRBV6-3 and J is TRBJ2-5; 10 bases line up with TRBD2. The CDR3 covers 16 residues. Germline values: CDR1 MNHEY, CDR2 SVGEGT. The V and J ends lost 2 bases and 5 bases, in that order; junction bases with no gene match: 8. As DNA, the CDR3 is TGTGCCAGCAGTTACCCAGAGGGTAGCGGGGGGGAGACCCAGTACTTC. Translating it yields CASSYPEGSGGETQYF.

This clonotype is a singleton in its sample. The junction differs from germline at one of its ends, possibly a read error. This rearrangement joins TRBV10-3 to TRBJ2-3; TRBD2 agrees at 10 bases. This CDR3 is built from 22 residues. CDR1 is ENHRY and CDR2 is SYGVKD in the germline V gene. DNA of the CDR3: TGTGCCATCAGCGAGTCTGGTAGTCTGGTTACTAGCGGGACTATTAACACAGATACGCAGTATTTT. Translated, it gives CAISESGSLVTSGTINTDTQYF.

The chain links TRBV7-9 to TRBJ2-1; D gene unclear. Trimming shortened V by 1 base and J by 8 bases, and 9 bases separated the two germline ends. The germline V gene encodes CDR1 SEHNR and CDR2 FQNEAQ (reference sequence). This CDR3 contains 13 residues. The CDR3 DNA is TGTGCCAGCAGCTTAGGCTTTGACTATGAGCAGTTCTTC. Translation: CASSLGFDYEQFF. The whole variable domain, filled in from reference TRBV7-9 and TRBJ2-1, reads DTGVSQNPRHKITKRGQNVTFRCDPISEHNRLYWYRQTLGQGPEFLTYFQNEAQLEKSRLLSDRFSAERPKGSFSTLEIQRTEQGDSAMYLCASSLGFDYEQFFGPGTRLTVL.

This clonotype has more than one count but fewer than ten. CDR3 sequence reads: CASSQAGRGWTDTQYF. The CDR3 DNA reads TGCGCCAGCAGCCAAGCCGGCCGGGGTTGGACAGATACGCAGTATTTT. This chain links TRBV4-1 with TRBJ2-3; a weak D match, TRBD2 (5 bases). The germline gives CDR1 MGHRA, CDR2 YSYEKL. Between the trimmed V and J ends, which lost 1 base and 3 bases, there was a span of 14 bases. This CDR3 contains 16 residues.

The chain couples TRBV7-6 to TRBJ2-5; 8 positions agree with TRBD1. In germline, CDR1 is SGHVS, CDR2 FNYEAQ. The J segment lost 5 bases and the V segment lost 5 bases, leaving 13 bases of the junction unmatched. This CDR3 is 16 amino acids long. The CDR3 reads CASSQEATGAGETQYF. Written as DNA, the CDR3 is TGTGCCAGCAGCCAAGAAGCGACAGGGGCGGGGGAGACCCAGTACTTC.

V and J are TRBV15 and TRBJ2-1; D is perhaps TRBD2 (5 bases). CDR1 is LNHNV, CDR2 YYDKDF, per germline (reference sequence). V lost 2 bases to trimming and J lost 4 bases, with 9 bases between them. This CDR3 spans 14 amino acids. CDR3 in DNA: TGTGCCACCAGCAGAAAAGGACTGTACAATGAGCAGTTCTTC. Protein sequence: CATSRKGLYNEQFF.

CDR3 nucleotide sequence: TGCAGTGCTCCCGGGACAGGGATCTACGAGCAGTACTTC. It is translated as CSAPGTGIYEQYF. The chain is built from TRBV20-1 and TRBJ2-7, with TRBD1 matching 9 bases. CDR1 and CDR2 (germline): DFQATT, SNEGSKA (reference sequence). The J segment lost 3 bases and the V segment lost 5 bases, leaving 5 bases of the junction unmatched. The CDR3 is made up of 13 amino acids.

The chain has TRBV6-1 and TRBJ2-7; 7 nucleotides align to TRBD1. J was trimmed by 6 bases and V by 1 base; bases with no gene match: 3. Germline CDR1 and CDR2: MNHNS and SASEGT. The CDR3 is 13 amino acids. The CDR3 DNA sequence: TGTGCCAGCAGTGAAGACAGGGGTCGCGAGCAGTACTTC. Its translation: CASSEDRGREQYF.

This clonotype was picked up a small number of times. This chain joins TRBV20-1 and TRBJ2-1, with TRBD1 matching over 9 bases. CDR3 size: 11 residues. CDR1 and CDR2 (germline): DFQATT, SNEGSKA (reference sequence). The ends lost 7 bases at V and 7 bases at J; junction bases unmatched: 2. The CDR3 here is CSGQGGNEQFF. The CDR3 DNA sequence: TGCAGTGGACAGGGGGGGAATGAGCAGTTCTTC.

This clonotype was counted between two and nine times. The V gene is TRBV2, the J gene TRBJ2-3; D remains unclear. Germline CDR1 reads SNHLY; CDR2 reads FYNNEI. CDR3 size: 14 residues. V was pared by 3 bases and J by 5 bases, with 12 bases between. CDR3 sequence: CASSDPDLRDTQYF. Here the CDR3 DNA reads TGTGCCAGCAGTGATCCCGACTTAAGAGATACGCAGTATTTT.

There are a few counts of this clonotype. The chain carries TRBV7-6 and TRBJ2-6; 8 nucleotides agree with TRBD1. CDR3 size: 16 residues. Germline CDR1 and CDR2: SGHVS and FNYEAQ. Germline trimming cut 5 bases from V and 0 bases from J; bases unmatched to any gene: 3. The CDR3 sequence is CASSQGANSGANVLTF. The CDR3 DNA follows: TGTGCCAGCAGCCAGGGGGCCAACTCTGGGGCCAACGTCCTGACTTTC.

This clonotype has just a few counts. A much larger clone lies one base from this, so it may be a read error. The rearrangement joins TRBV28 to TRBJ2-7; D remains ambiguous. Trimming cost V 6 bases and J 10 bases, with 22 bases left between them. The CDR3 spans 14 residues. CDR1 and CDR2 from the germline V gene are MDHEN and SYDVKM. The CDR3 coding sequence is TGTGCCAGCAGCCCTCCTGGGGAACAAGAGTCCCAGTACTTC. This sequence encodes CASSPPGEQESQYF.

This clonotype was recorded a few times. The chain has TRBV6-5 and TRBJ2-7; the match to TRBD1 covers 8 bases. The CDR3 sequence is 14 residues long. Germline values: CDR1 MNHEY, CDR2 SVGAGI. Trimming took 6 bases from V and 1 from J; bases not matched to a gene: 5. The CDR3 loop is CASRGGQGSYEQYF. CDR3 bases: TGTGCCAGCAGAGGTGGACAGGGATCCTACGAGCAGTACTTC.

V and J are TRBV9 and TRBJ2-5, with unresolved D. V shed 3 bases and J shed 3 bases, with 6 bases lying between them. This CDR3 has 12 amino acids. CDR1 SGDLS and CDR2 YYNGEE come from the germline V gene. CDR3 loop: CASSGAKETQYF. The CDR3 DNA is TGTGCCAGCAGCGGCGCTAAAGAGACCCAGTACTTC.

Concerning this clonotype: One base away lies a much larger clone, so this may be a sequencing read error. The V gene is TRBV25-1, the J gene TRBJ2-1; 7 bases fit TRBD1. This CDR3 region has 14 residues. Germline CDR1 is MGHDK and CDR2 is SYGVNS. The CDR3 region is CASSSGGTYNEQVF. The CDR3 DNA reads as TGTGCCAGCAGCTCAGGGGGAACCTACAATGAGCAGGTCTTC.

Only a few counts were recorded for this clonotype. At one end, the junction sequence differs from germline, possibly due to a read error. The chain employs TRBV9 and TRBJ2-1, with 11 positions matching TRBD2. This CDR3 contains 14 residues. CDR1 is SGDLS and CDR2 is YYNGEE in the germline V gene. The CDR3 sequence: CASSVAGGWNEQFF. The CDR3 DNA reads TGTGCCAGCAGTGTAGCGGGGGGGTGGAATGAGCAGTTCTTC.

The chain's CDR3 is CSAPGMQTQYF. The CDR3 DNA reads TGCAGTGCCCCAGGGATGCAGACCCAGTACTTC. V and J are TRBV20-1 and TRBJ2-5; D perhaps matches TRBD1 (5 bases). Germline V gene data show CDR1 as DFQATT and CDR2 as SNEGSKA (reference sequence). The CDR3 is 11 amino acids. Between the trimmed V and J ends, which lost 6 bases and 6 bases, there was a span of 11 bases.

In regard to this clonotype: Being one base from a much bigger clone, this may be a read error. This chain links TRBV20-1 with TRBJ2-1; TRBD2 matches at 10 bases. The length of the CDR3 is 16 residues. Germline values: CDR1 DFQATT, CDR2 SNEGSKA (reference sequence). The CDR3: CSAMRNSGGFYNGQFF. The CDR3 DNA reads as TGCAGTGCCATGAGGAATAGCGGGGGGTTTTACAATGGGCAGTTCTTC.

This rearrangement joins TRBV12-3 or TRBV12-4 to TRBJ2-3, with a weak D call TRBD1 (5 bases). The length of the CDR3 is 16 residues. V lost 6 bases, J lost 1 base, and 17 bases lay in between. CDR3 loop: CASSAAGWIGTDTQYF. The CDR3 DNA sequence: TGTGCCAGCAGCGCCGCAGGGTGGATCGGCACAGATACGCAGTATTTT.

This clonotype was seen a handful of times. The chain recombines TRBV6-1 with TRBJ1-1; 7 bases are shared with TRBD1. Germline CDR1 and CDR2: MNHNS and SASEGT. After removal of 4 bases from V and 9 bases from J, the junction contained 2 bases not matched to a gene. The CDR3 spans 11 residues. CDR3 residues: CASSVDRKAFF. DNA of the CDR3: TGTGCCAGCAGTGTGGACAGGAAAGCTTTCTTT.

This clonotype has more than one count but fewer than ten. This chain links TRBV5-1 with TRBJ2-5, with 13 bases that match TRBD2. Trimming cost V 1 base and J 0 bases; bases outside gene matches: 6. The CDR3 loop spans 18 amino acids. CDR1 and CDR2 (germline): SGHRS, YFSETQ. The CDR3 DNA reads TGCGCCAGCAGCTTGAGGACTAGCGGGAGAGCGTACCAAGAGACCCAGTACTTC. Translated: CASSLRTSGRAYQETQYF.

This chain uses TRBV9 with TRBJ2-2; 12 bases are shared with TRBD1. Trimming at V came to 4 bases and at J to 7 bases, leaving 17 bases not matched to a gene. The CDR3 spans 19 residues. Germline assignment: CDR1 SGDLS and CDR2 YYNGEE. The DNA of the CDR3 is TGTGCCAGCAGCTTCCCCTCGGACCCGGGACAGGGGGCTTACGGGGAGCTGTTTTTT. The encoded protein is CASSFPSDPGQGAYGELFF.

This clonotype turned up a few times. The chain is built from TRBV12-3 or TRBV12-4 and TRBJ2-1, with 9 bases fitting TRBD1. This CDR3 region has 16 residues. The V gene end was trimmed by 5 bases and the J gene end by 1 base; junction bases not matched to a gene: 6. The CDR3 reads CASSTFGQGSYNEQFF. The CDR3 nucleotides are TGTGCCAGCAGTACCTTTGGACAGGGGTCCTACAATGAGCAGTTCTTC.

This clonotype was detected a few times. The CDR3 coding sequence is TGTGCCACCGAAGGTGCCTCATGGGGTTCTAGCAATCAGCCCCAGCATTTT. Protein product: CATEGASWGSSNQPQHF. The rearrangement links TRBV6-1 to TRBJ1-5, with unresolved D. CDR1 is MNHNS and CDR2 is SASEGT in the germline V gene. CDR3 length: 17 residues. Trimming pared 10 bases from V and 0 bases from J, leaving 22 bases between.

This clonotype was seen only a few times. CDR3 DNA: TGTGCCAGCAGCTTAGGCGGGCAGGGGGCGAGGAATTCACCCCTCCACTTT. This sequence encodes CASSLGGQGARNSPLHF. This chain joins TRBV13 and TRBJ1-6; 8 bases are shared with TRBD1. CDR3 size: 17 residues. The V and J ends lost 0 bases and 7 bases, in that order; junction bases with no gene match: 8. The germline V gene encodes CDR1 PRHDT and CDR2 FYEKMQ (reference sequence).